The text below deals with one TCR beta chain. This entry belongs to a study of blood T cell repertoires in COVID-19. Overall study context: COVID-19 samples from acute and convalescent phases originated in the United States, Italy and Spain. Nucleic acid was either cDNA or gDNA, and it came from T cells, B-cell-depleted T cells, or PBMCs.

Germline lookup yields CDR1 SGHDN and CDR2 FVKESK. The CDR3 contains 16 residues. Trimming removed 4 bases from V and 4 bases from J; junction bases left unmatched: 11. As processed by the authors: The assay estimated nucleated cells by amplifying reference gene primers. The repertoire was sequenced with immunoSEQ multiplex PCR; TCRdb's copy has only in-frame clones and lacks some. That table is the source of V, J and clone size, and D and trimming were worked out from the DNA. The table includes some 90,000 clones, 86% detected once. This TCR was sampled from an elderly man with active or convalescent COVID-19. The sample comprised peripheral blood. This sequence joins TRBV14 and TRBJ2-3, with TRBD2 matching over 7 bases. The CDR3 sequence is CASSLGGGVGADTQYF. The CDR3 nucleotides read TGTGCCAGCAGCCTCGGTGGGGGGGTTGGCGCAGATACGCAGTATTTT.